The 13 T cell receptor beta chains below all came from one sample that was sequenced in a study of PD-L1 blockade in urothelial cancer. Documented time point: peripheral blood 6 weeks after treatment start. Assay: immunoSEQ multiplex PCR; the TCRdb copy retains only in-frame clones and omits some. The sample includes nearly 50,000 clones, approximately 85% of them seen just once. Specimen: PBMCs, collected around atezolizumab (anti-PD-L1) treatment. These receptors were obtained from a middle-aged man with urothelial cancer.

The rearrangement uses TRBV25-1 and TRBJ1-1; 8 bases agree with TRBD1. Per the germline V gene, CDR1 is MGHDK and CDR2 is SYGVNS. Germline trimming cut 7 bases from V and 3 bases from J; bases unmatched to any gene: 7. CDR3 length: 14 residues. The CDR3 nucleotides read TGTGCCAGCACCCCGGACAGGGCCTACACTGAAGCTTTCTTT. As protein: CASTPDRAYTEAFF.

This clone was observed a single time. Other nucleotide sequences in the sample specify the same CDR3. This chain connects TRBV27 to TRBJ1-1, with TRBD1 matching over 7 bases. The V and J ends lost 0 bases and 1 base, in that order; junction bases with no gene match: 2. CDR3 size: 15 residues. Germline V gene sequence: CDR1 MNHEY, CDR2 SMNVEV (reference sequence). CDR3 sequence: CASSLSRGRNTEAFF. CDR3 sequence (DNA): TGTGCCAGCAGTTTATCGAGGGGGCGGAACACTGAAGCTTTCTTT.

The CDR3 nucleotides read TGTGCCAGCACCATAAGACTCTTCGAGGGGGGGACTAACAATGAGCAGTTCTTC. It is translated as CASTIRLFEGGTNNEQFF. V and J are TRBV28 and TRBJ2-1, with D tentatively TRBD2 (7 bases). CDR1 and CDR2 from the germline V gene are MDHEN and SYDVKM. This CDR3 contains 18 residues. With 7 bases removed from V and 5 bases from J, the gap between germline ends came to 27 bases.

The chain couples TRBV18 to TRBJ2-7; D perhaps matches TRBD1 (5 bases). The germline V and J ends were trimmed by 2 bases and 5 bases, with 10 bases remaining between them. Germline V gene sequence: CDR1 KGHSH, CDR2 LQKENI. The CDR3 extends over 13 amino acids. The CDR3 here is CASSPSRVHEQYF. The CDR3, as DNA: TGTGCCAGCTCACCAAGCAGGGTCCACGAGCAGTACTTC.

The chain uses TRBV19 and TRBJ2-3; 10 nucleotides line up with TRBD2. Germline assignment: CDR1 LNHDA and CDR2 SQIVND (reference sequence). Germline trimming cut 4 bases from V and 5 bases from J; bases unmatched to any gene: 6. The CDR3 length is 15 residues. DNA for the CDR3: TGTGCCAGTAGTAAAGCTAGCGGGGGCCAAGATACGCAGTATTTT. Amino acids: CASSKASGGQDTQYF.

The chain is built from TRBV7-8 and TRBJ1-5, with TRBD1 as a possible D gene (5 bases). The CDR3 covers 15 residues. In germline, CDR1 is SGHVS, CDR2 FQNEAQ. V was clipped by 5 bases and J by 5 bases, with 16 bases between them. CDR3 sequence (DNA): TGTGCCAGCAGCACAACCGGGGCGGGAGATCAGCCCCAGCATTTT. As protein: CASSTTGAGDQPQHF. The full variable domain, with the rest looked up from reference TRBV7-8 and TRBJ1-5, is GAGVSQSPRYKVAKRGQDVALRCDPISGHVSLFWYQQALGQGPEFLTYFQNEAQLDKSGLPSDRFFAERPEGSVSTLKIQRTQQEDSAVYLCASSTTGAGDQPQHFGDGTRLSIL.

The V and J genes are TRBV19 and TRBJ2-5, with TRBD1 matching over 12 bases. J was trimmed by 6 bases and V by 3 bases; bases with no gene match: 5. CDR1 is LNHDA, CDR2 SQIVND, per germline (reference sequence). CDR3 length equals 15 residues. CDR3 nucleotides: TGTGCCAGTAGTATGGGACAGGGGGCGCAGAAGACCCAGTACTTC. Protein product: CASSMGQGAQKTQYF.

The chain carries TRBV6-1 and TRBJ1-2; a possible D gene is TRBD1 (5 bases). The V end was cut by 4 bases, the J end by 7 bases, with 19 bases between. Germline V lookup: CDR1 MNHNS, CDR2 SASEGT. This CDR3 is 15 amino acids long. DNA of the CDR3: TGTGCCAGCAGTGCCCCCGGGGGGGGATCCTCTGGCTACACCTTC. Translated, it gives CASSAPGGGSSGYTF.

The chain uses TRBV19 and TRBJ2-1; 12 nucleotides match TRBD2. The junction had 4 bases not matched to a gene; V was cut back by 6 bases and J by 4 bases. Looked up from germline, CDR1 is LNHDA and CDR2 is SQIVND (reference sequence). The CDR3 runs to 15 residues. CDR3 sequence reads: CASSGLAGNYNEQFF. CDR3 bases: TGTGCCAGTAGCGGACTAGCGGGGAATTACAATGAGCAGTTCTTC.

J is TRBJ2-7 and V is TRBV6-5, with 7 nucleotides matching TRBD1. The CDR3 covers 14 residues. Germline V lookup: CDR1 MNHEY, CDR2 SVGAGI. V shed 4 bases, J shed 3 bases, and the junction held 6 bases outside the gene matches. The DNA of the CDR3 is TGTGCCAGCAGTTTAGGACAGGACAACTACGAGCAGTACTTC. Translated: CASSLGQDNYEQYF.

The chain has TRBV5-1 and TRBJ2-6; TRBD1 might be the D (6 bases). The CDR3 is 18 residues long. In germline, CDR1 is SGHRS, CDR2 YFSETQ. V lost 3 bases to trimming and J lost 4 bases, with 20 bases between them. CDR3 protein: CASSSLELTGSGANVLTF. CDR3 nucleotide sequence: TGCGCCAGCAGCTCCCTTGAACTCACAGGGTCGGGGGCCAACGTCCTGACTTTC.

This clone occurred a few times. The chain combines TRBV20-1 with TRBJ2-4; D not resolved. The CDR3 loop spans 11 amino acids. The germline CDR1 and CDR2 sequences are DFQATT and SNEGSKA (reference sequence). Trimming shortened V by 3 bases and J by 7 bases, and 7 bases separated the two germline ends. CDR3 amino acids: CSASPVNIQYF. The DNA of the CDR3 is TGCAGTGCTAGCCCAGTTAACATTCAGTACTTC.

J is TRBJ2-2 and V is TRBV14; 7 positions match TRBD1. Losses at the gene ends were 4 bases for V and 2 bases for J; bases not matched to a gene: 4. The germline V gene has CDR1 SGHDN and CDR2 FVKESK. This CDR3 is 15 amino acids long. The CDR3 region has the DNA TGTGCCAGCAGCCCACAGGGGTTTAACACCGGGGAGCTGTTTTTT. Encoded protein: CASSPQGFNTGELFF.